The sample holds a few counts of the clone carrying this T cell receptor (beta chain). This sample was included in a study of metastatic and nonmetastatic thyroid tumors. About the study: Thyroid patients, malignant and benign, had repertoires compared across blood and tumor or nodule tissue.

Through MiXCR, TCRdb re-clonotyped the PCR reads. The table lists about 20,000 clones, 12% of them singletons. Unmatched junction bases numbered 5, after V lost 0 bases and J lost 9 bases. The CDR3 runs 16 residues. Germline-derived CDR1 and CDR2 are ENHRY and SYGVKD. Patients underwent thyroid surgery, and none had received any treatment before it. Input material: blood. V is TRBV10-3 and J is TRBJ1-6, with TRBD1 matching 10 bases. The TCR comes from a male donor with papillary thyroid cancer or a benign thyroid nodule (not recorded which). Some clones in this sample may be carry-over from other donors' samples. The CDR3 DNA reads TGTGCCATCAGTGAGTCAGGGACAGGGGCCGGTTCACCCCTCCACTTT. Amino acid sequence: CAISESGTGAGSPLHF.